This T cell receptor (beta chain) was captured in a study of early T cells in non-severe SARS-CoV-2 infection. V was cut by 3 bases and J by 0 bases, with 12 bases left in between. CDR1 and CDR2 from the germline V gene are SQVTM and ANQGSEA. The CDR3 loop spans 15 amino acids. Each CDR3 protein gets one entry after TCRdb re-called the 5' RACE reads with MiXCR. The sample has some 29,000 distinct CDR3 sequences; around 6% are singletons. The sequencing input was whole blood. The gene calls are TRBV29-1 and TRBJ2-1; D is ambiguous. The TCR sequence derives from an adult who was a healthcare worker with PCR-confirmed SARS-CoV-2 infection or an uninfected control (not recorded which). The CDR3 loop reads CSVERNDPSYNEQFF. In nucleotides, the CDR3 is TGCAGCGTTGAGAGGAATGACCCCTCCTACAATGAGCAGTTCTTC.